A single sample is the source of the 21 T cell receptor beta chains below, sequenced in a study of cytomegalovirus exposure and HLA in healthy donors. The PCR had 60 Vbeta and 13 Jbeta primers. Sequenced by immunoSEQ multiplex PCR; TCRdb stores in-frame clones only, minus some. The sample has 100,000 or so clones, approximately 80% seen once. The sequencing input was PBMCs. The receptors come from a middle-aged man in good health and CMV-seropositive.

This clone was counted once. V gene TRBV27 combines with J gene TRBJ1-5; D possibly corresponds to TRBD1 (5 bases). With 4 bases removed from V and 0 bases from J, the gap between germline ends came to 10 bases. The V gene's germline CDR1 is MNHEY and CDR2 SMNVEV (reference sequence). The CDR3 extends over 15 amino acids. The CDR3 is CASSSTVYSNQPQHF. As DNA, the CDR3 is TGTGCCAGCAGTTCGACAGTATATAGCAATCAGCCCCAGCATTTT.

The gene calls are TRBV11-2 and TRBJ1-6; TRBD1 aligns across 7 bases. V was clipped by 6 bases and J by 13 bases; unmatched bases: 12. Per germline, CDR1 SGHAT and CDR2 FQNNGV. The CDR3 runs 14 residues. The DNA of the CDR3 is TGTGCCAGCAGTTCGGACAGGCTTCTGTATCCCCTCCACTTT. Translated, it gives CASSSDRLLYPLHF.

The genes are TRBV28 and TRBJ1-2; 7 bases map to TRBD1. The CDR3 runs 15 residues. The trim removed 6 bases at V and 0 bases at J, leaving 7 bases unmatched. Looked up from germline, CDR1 is MDHEN and CDR2 is SYDVKM. CDR3 sequence: CASRRTGGANYGYTF. CDR3 nucleotides: TGTGCCAGCAGAAGGACAGGTGGGGCTAACTATGGCTACACCTTC.

This clone was counted a single time. The V and J genes are TRBV5-1 and TRBJ1-2; D remains ambiguous. The CDR3 loop spans 11 amino acids. Germline loops: CDR1 SGHRS, CDR2 YFSETQ. Trimming pared 5 bases from V and 3 bases from J, leaving 5 bases between. The CDR3 region is CASRADYGYTF. The CDR3, as DNA: TGCGCCAGCAGGGCGGACTATGGCTACACCTTC.

The chain carries TRBV7-8 and TRBJ2-7, with a tentative D call TRBD1 (5 bases). Trimming took 0 bases from V and 6 from J, leaving 15 bases between them. Per the germline V gene, CDR1 is SGHVS and CDR2 is FQNEAQ. The CDR3 contains 15 residues. In DNA, the CDR3 is TGTGCCAGCAGCTTAGCAGGCCGTGGCAGGGCCGAGCAGTACTTC. This encodes CASSLAGRGRAEQYF.

This chain joins TRBV30 and TRBJ2-7; D is unresolved. Germline CDR1 is GTSNPN and CDR2 is SVGIG (reference sequence). The CDR3 sequence is 13 residues long. V was shortened by 2 bases and J by 3 bases, with 11 bases between the two germline ends. The CDR3 spells CAWSSLVGYEQYF. In DNA, the CDR3 is TGTGCCTGGAGTTCTCTAGTGGGCTACGAGCAGTACTTC. The full variable domain, rest sourced from reference TRBV30 and TRBJ2-7, is SQTIHQWPATLVQPVGSPLSLECTVEGTSNPNLYWYRQAAGRGLQLLFYSVGIGQISSEVPQNLSASRPQDRQFILSSKKLLLSDSGFYLCAWSSLVGYEQYFGPGTRLTVT.

This chain connects TRBV7-6 to TRBJ2-3; D perhaps matches TRBD1 (5 bases). This CDR3 contains 15 residues. Germline CDR1 SGHVS, CDR2 FNYEAQ. V shed 0 bases and J shed 4 bases, with 11 bases lying between them. CDR3 coding DNA: TGTGCCAGCAGCTTAGCGGGGCCGGGCGCAGATACGCAGTATTTT. Amino acids: CASSLAGPGADTQYF.

V is TRBV10-3 and J is TRBJ2-2, with TRBD2 identical over 8 bases. V was pared by 0 bases and J by 5 bases, with 5 bases of the junction left unmatched. CDR1 is ENHRY, CDR2 SYGVKD, per germline. The CDR3 runs to 16 residues. This CDR3 reads CAISESTGGKTGELFF. The CDR3 nucleotides are TGTGCCATCAGTGAGTCTACGGGGGGGAAAACCGGGGAGCTGTTTTTT.

The chain employs TRBV18 and TRBJ2-1, with TRBD1 matching 7 bases. The V gene's germline CDR1 is KGHSH and CDR2 LQKENI. This CDR3 has 17 amino acids. Trimming cost V 6 bases and J 6 bases; bases outside gene matches: 17. CDR3 loop: CASSPQGGQARRNEQFF. CDR3 bases: TGTGCCAGCTCGCCTCAAGGGGGCCAGGCTCGCCGCAATGAGCAGTTCTTC.

CDR3 coding DNA: TGTGCCAGCAGCTTGTTAGACTCTGCTAATGAAAAACTGTTTTTT. Its translation is CASSLLDSANEKLFF. This chain uses TRBV5-5 with TRBJ1-4; D remains unclear. V gave up 1 base and J gave up 3 bases, with 10 bases separating them. The V gene's germline CDR1 is SGHKS and CDR2 YYEKEE (reference sequence). The CDR3 loop spans 15 amino acids.

The chain carries TRBV11-1 and TRBJ2-1; possible D gene TRBD2, 6 bases. Trimming took off 5 bases at V and 4 bases at J, with 12 bases between the two ends. This CDR3 comprises 14 residues. Germline values: CDR1 SGHAT, CDR2 FQDESV (reference sequence). CDR3 in amino acids: CASSRDLTYNEQFF. Written as DNA, the CDR3 is TGTGCCAGCAGCCGGGACTTAACTTACAATGAGCAGTTCTTC.

Comment on this clone: Additional DNA sequences in this sample encode the identical CDR3. The chain recombines TRBV7-9 with TRBJ1-5; D is perhaps TRBD1 (6 bases). V dropped 0 bases and J dropped 4 bases, with 10 bases sitting between them. The CDR3 extends over 15 amino acids. Germline V lookup: CDR1 SEHNR, CDR2 FQNEAQ (reference sequence). As DNA, the CDR3 is TGTGCCAGCAGCTTAGCCCAGGGGCCAAATCAGCCCCAGCATTTT. Amino acids: CASSLAQGPNQPQHF. The full variable domain, with the rest looked up from reference TRBV7-9 and TRBJ1-5, is DTGVSQNPRHKITKRGQNVTFRCDPISEHNRLYWYRQTLGQGPEFLTYFQNEAQLEKSRLLSDRFSAERPKGSFSTLEIQRTEQGDSAMYLCASSLAQGPNQPQHFGDGTRLSIL.

The chain combines TRBV6-5 with TRBJ2-5; tentative D call: TRBD2 (6 bases). CDR1 and CDR2 (germline): MNHEY, SVGAGI. V lost 4 bases to trimming and J lost 8 bases, with 14 bases between them. There are 13 residues in the CDR3. Written as DNA, the CDR3 is TGTGCCAGCAGTTCGGCGGGGTCGACAACCCAGTACTTC. This sequence encodes CASSSAGSTTQYF.

V usage is TRBV10-3 and J usage is TRBJ2-7; TRBD1 might be the D (6 bases). V shed 6 bases and J shed 7 bases, with 22 bases lying between them. The CDR3 consists of 15 residues. CDR1 is ENHRY, CDR2 SYGVKD, per germline. The CDR3 sequence is CAIRSPGTPPGEQYF. CDR3 in DNA: TGTGCCATCAGAAGCCCAGGGACACCACCCGGGGAGCAGTACTTC.

The chain joins TRBV6-1 to TRBJ1-1; tentative D call: TRBD1 (5 bases). Germline assignment: CDR1 MNHNS and CDR2 SASEGT. The CDR3 has 16 residues. Trimming took 4 bases from V and 0 from J, leaving 15 bases between them. In DNA form, the CDR3 reads TGTGCCAGCAGTGGTTGGGGTGGGGCTCTGAACACTGAAGCTTTCTTT. It is translated as CASSGWGGALNTEAFF.

The J gene is TRBJ2-4, the V gene TRBV5-8; D is possibly TRBD2 (6 bases). This CDR3 region has 18 residues. The V gene's germline CDR1 is SGHTS and CDR2 YDEGEE. Trimming cost V 4 bases and J 5 bases, with 25 bases left between them. CDR3 amino acids: CASSPGRSLLSKQNIQYF. As DNA, the CDR3 is TGTGCCAGCAGCCCGGGGAGGTCCTTACTCTCCAAGCAAAACATTCAGTACTTC.

The chain joins TRBV5-4 to TRBJ2-3, with D maybe TRBD2 (6 bases). CDR1 is SGHNT, CDR2 YYREEE, per germline (reference sequence). The CDR3 contains 16 residues. Trimming left V 4 bases short and J 0 bases short, with 15 bases between. Here the CDR3 reads CASSGTSGRSTDTQYF. The CDR3 nucleotides read TGTGCCAGCAGCGGGACTTCGGGACGCAGCACAGATACGCAGTATTTT.

The genes are TRBV5-1 and TRBJ1-1; 11 bases align to TRBD1. There are 17 residues in the CDR3. The V and J ends lost 2 bases and 5 bases, in that order; junction bases with no gene match: 11. Looked up from germline, CDR1 is SGHRS and CDR2 is YFSETQ. The CDR3, as DNA: TGCGCCAGCAGCTTAAGTCTTGGGGACAGGGGGTATACTGAAGCTTTCTTT. Amino acid sequence: CASSLSLGDRGYTEAFF.

Concerning this clone: One end of the junction fails to match germline, which may point to a read error. This rearrangement joins TRBV7-9 to TRBJ2-5; D is undetermined. This CDR3 is built from 16 residues. CDR1 and CDR2 (germline): SEHNR, FQNEAQ (reference sequence). CDR3 loop: CSSSLASNYNQETQYF. CDR3 nucleotides: TGTTCCAGCAGCTTAGCTTCCAACTACAACCAAGAGACCCAGTACTTC. Supplemented by reference TRBV7-9 and TRBJ2-5, the full variable domain reads DTGVSQNPRHKITKRGQNVTFRCDPISEHNRLYWYRQTLGQGPEFLTYFQNEAQLEKSRLLSDRFSAERPKGSFSTLEIQRTEQGDSAMYLCSSSLASNYNQETQYFGPGTRLLVL.

The CDR3 region has the DNA TGCGCCAGCAGCTACCCCGGGACAGGGGGCGACGAGCAGTACTTC. Translating gives CASSYPGTGGDEQYF. The rearrangement joins TRBV5-1 to TRBJ2-7, with 12 bases fitting TRBD1. Germline CDR1 reads SGHRS; CDR2 reads YFSETQ. The ends lost 3 bases at V and 5 bases at J; junction bases unmatched: 6. This CDR3 spans 15 amino acids.

This clone has a single count. The chain carries TRBV4-3 and TRBJ1-2, with a weak D call TRBD1 (6 bases). V was shortened by 1 base and J by 4 bases, with 19 bases between the two germline ends. Germline values: CDR1 LGHNA, CDR2 YSLEER. The CDR3 sequence is 17 residues long. The CDR3 sequence is CASSQARTDNFFYGYTF. Here the CDR3 DNA reads TGCGCCAGCAGCCAAGCGAGGACAGACAATTTTTTCTATGGCTACACCTTC.